This TCR beta chain was sequenced for a study of blood T cell repertoires in COVID-19. For the study at large: In each case, the material was cDNA or gDNA derived from T cells, B-cell-depleted T cells, or PBMCs.

Measured with immunoSEQ multiplex PCR; TCRdb has only the in-frame clones, and not every one. The sample holds about 47,000 clones, roughly nine tenths seen once. Germline V lookup: CDR1 MDHEN, CDR2 SYDVKM. J gave up 7 bases and V 3 bases, and 7 bases lay outside the gene matches. CDR3 length equals 15 residues. The sequenced sample was peripheral blood. The rearrangement joins TRBV28 to TRBJ1-4; TRBD1 matches 8 bases. This TCR came from a man aged 70-80 years with active COVID-19. CDR3: CASSFSGQGPEKLFF. In DNA, the CDR3 is TGTGCCAGCAGTTTTTCCGGACAGGGACCTGAAAAACTGTTTTTT.